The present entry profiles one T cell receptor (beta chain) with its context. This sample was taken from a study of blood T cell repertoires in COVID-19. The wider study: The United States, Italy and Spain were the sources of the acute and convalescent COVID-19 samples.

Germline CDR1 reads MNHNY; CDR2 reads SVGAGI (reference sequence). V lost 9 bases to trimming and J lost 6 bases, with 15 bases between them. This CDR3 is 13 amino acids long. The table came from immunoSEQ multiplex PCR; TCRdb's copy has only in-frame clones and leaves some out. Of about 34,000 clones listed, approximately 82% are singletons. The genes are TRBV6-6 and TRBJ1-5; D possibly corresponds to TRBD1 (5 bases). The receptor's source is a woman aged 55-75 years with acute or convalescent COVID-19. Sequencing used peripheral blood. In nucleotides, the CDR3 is TGTGCCAGTATGGTAGGGGTCGGTCAGCCCCAGCATTTT. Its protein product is CASMVGVGQPQHF.